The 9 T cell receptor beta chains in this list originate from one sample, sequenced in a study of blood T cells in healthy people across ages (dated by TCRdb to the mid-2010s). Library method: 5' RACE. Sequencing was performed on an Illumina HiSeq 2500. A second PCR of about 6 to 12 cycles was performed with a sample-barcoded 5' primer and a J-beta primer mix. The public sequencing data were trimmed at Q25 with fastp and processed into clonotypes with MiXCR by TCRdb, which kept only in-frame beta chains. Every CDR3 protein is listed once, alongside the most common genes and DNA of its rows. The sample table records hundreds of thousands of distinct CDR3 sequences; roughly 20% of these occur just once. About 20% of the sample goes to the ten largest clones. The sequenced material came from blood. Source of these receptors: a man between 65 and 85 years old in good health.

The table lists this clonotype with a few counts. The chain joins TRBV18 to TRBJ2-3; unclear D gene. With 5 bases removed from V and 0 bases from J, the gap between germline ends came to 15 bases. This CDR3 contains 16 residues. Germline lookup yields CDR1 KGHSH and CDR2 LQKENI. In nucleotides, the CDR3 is TGTGCCAGCTCAACACAGCACGATACTAGCACAGATACGCAGTATTTT. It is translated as CASSTQHDTSTDTQYF.

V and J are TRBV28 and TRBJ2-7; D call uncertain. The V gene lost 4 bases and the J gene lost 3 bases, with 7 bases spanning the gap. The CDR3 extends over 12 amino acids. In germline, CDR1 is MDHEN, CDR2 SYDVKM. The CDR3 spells CASSSLHYEQYF. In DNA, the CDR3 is TGTGCCAGCAGTTCCCTACACTACGAGCAGTACTTC.

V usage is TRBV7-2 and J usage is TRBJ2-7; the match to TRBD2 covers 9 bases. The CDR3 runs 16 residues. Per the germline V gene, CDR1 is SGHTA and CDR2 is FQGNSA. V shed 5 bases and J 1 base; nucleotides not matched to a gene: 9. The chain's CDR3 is CASSLNSAGGSYEQYF. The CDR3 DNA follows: TGTGCCAGCAGCCTCAACTCGGCGGGGGGGTCCTACGAGCAGTACTTC. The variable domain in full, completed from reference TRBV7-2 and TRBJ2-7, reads GAGVSQSPSNKVTEKGKDVELRCDPISGHTALYWYRQSLGQGLEFLIYFQGNSAPDKSGLPSDRFSAERTGGSVSTLTIQRTQQEDSAVYLCASSLNSAGGSYEQYFGPGTRLTVT.

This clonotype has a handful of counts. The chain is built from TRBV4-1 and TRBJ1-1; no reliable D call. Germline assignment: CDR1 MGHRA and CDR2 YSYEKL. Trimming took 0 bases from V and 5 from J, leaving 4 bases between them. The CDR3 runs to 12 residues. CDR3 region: CASSQDRTEAFF. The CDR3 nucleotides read TGCGCCAGCAGCCAAGACAGGACTGAAGCTTTCTTT.

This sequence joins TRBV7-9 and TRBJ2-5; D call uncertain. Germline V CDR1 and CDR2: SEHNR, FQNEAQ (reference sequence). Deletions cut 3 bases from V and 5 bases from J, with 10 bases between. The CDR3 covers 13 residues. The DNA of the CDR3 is TGTGCCAGCAGCTTTCCCGTTTTGGAGACCCAGTACTTC. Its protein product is CASSFPVLETQYF.

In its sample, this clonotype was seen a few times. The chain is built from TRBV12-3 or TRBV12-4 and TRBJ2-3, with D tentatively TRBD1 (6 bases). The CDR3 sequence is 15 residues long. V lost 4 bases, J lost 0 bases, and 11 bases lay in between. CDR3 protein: CASSSYRVSTDTQYF. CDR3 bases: TGTGCCAGCAGTTCCTACAGGGTTAGCACAGATACGCAGTATTTT.

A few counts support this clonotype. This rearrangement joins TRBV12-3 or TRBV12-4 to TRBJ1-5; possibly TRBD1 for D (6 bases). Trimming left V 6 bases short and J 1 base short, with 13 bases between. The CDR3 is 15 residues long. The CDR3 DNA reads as TGTGCCAGCAGGGGGACACCATCGAGCAATCAGCCCCAGCATTTT. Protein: CASRGTPSSNQPQHF.

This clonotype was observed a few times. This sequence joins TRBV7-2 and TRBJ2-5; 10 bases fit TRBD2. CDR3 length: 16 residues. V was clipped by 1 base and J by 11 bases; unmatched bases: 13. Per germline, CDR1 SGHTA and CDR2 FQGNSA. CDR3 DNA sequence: TGTGCCAGCAGCTTAGGATTAGCGGGGGGCCAAAGTGAGCAGTACTTC. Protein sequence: CASSLGLAGGQSEQYF.

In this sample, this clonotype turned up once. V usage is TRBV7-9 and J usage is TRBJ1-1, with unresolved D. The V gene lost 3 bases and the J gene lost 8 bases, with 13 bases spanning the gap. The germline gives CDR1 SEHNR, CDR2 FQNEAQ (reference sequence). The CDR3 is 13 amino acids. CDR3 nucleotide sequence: TGTGCCAGCAGCTTTTTCAGGCCGGGGGAAGCTTTCTTT. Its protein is CASSFFRPGEAFF.